The 13 T cell receptor beta chains listed next were all sequenced from one sample in a study of circulating CD8 cells and anti-PD-1 response in melanoma. The QIAseq Immune Repertoire TCR panel built the libraries from roughly 16 ng of total RNA. Via MiXCR, TCRdb re-called the reads, giving one row per CDR3 protein. The sample holds roughly 1,200 distinct CDR3 sequences, around 6% seen once. Sorting of live CD3+CD8+TCRalphabeta+ cells by PD-1 and/or TIGIT gave four subsets. The sequencing here drew on CD8+ T cells from PBMCs, taken at baseline or after one month of anti-PD-1 therapy (not recorded which). The receptors here all came from a human donor with melanoma.

By sample fraction, this clonotype is large. The chain has TRBV19 and TRBJ1-4; 8 nucleotides agree with TRBD1. Germline assignment: CDR1 LNHDA and CDR2 SQIVND (reference sequence). The CDR3 spans 17 residues. The V and J ends lost 3 bases and 8 bases, in that order; junction bases with no gene match: 14. CDR3 protein: CASSMNGQGPVTEKLFF. In nucleotides, the CDR3 is TGTGCCAGTAGTATGAACGGACAGGGCCCAGTAACGGAAAAACTGTTTTTT. Based on the CDR3 plus reference TRBV19 and TRBJ1-4, the full variable domain is DGGITQSPKYLFRKEGQNVTLSCEQNLNHDAMYWYRQDPGQGLRLIYYSQIVNDFQKGDIAEGYSVSREKKESFPLTVTSAQKNPTAFYLCASSMNGQGPVTEKLFFGSGTQLSVL.

The count of this clonotype is one. A single base separates this from a much larger clone, so it may be a read error. V usage is TRBV28 and J usage is TRBJ2-3, with D perhaps matching TRBD1 or TRBD2 (5 bases each). The CDR3 runs 16 residues. Germline assignment: CDR1 MDHEN and CDR2 SYDVKM. CDR3 DNA: TGTGCCAGCAGGACGGGACGTCTTTTTAGCACAGATATGCAGTATTTT. It is translated as CASRTGRLFSTDMQYF.

This clonotype is medium-sized within its sample. V and J are TRBV2 and TRBJ2-5; 8 nucleotides match TRBD1. The CDR3 is 15 amino acids. CDR1 is SNHLY, CDR2 FYNNEI, per germline. V gave up 3 bases and J gave up 5 bases; unmatched junction bases: 8. CDR3 loop: CASSDLQGAVETQYF. CDR3 nucleotides: TGTGCCAGCAGTGATCTCCAGGGGGCAGTGGAGACCCAGTACTTC.

This clonotype rates as medium-sized. The J gene is TRBJ1-1, the V gene TRBV9, with D unclear. The ends were cut back, 0 bases at V and 2 bases at J, with 8 bases in the middle. The CDR3 consists of 14 residues. CDR1 is SGDLS and CDR2 is YYNGEE in the germline V gene. This chain's CDR3 is CASSVDVTNTEAFF. The CDR3 DNA reads as TGTGCCAGCAGCGTAGATGTCACTAACACTGAAGCTTTCTTT.

The V call is TRBV20-1, the J call TRBJ2-7, with TRBD2 matching over 8 bases. The CDR3 has 13 residues. Germline CDR1 is DFQATT and CDR2 is SNEGSKA (reference sequence). Trimming cost V 2 bases and J 4 bases; bases outside gene matches: 4. The CDR3 DNA follows: TGCAGTGCTAGATCCCCTAGCGGGTACGAGCAGTACTTC. Its translation is CSARSPSGYEQYF.

By share, this clonotype ranks as large (0.1 to 1%). This chain links TRBV4-2 with TRBJ2-6; possibly TRBD1 for D (5 bases). Deletions cut 4 bases from V and 0 bases from J, with 13 bases between. The CDR3 consists of 17 residues. Germline CDR1 LGHNA, CDR2 YNFKEQ. The CDR3 region has the DNA TGTGCCAGCAGCCCAGCAGGGCCCAACTCTGGGGCCAACGTCCTGACTTTC. Translated: CASSPAGPNSGANVLTF.

The J gene is TRBJ2-1, the V gene TRBV27; D is ambiguous. Germline CDR1 reads MNHEY; CDR2 reads SMNVEV (reference sequence). The CDR3 totals 12 residues. CDR3 coding DNA: TGTGTCAACAGTTCCACAGACAATGAGCAGTTCTTC. This encodes CVNSSTDNEQFF.

By share, this clonotype ranks as large. J is TRBJ2-7 and V is TRBV19, with 10 bases that match TRBD1. Germline V gives CDR1 LNHDA, CDR2 SQIVND (reference sequence). This CDR3 is 14 amino acids long. V dropped 9 bases and J dropped 0; count of bases not matched to a gene: 5. CDR3 region: CASERTGGSYEQYF. Written as DNA, the CDR3 is TGTGCCAGCGAAAGGACAGGGGGCTCCTACGAGCAGTACTTC.

Details on this clonotype: A much larger clone sits a single nucleotide away, making a read error possible. V usage is TRBV7-7 and J usage is TRBJ2-7; D remains ambiguous. Germline assignment: CDR1 SSHAT and CDR2 FNYEAQ (reference sequence). The CDR3 extends over 14 amino acids. V was shortened by 5 bases and J by 2 bases, with 13 bases between the two germline ends. The CDR3 DNA reads as TGTGCCAGCAGCCCGGCAGACGGTGCCTACGAGCAGTACTTC. This encodes CASSPADGAYEQYF.

A word on this clonotype: A read error may explain this, as a much larger clone is one base away. The CDR3 DNA follows: TGTGCCAGCAGTGAATATCAGGGGGGCAATTCACCCCTCCACTTT. Protein: CASSEYQGGNSPLHF. This chain uses TRBV25-1 with TRBJ1-6; 7 nucleotides align to TRBD1. The J segment lost 7 bases and the V segment lost 0 bases, leaving 3 bases of the junction unmatched. The CDR3 length is 15 residues. CDR1 and CDR2 from the germline V gene are MGHDK and SYGVNS.

Within the sample, this clonotype is medium-sized. This rearrangement joins TRBV12-3 or TRBV12-4 to TRBJ2-2; D possibly corresponds to TRBD2 (6 bases). V dropped 7 bases and J dropped 6 bases, with 15 bases sitting between them. The CDR3 loop spans 14 amino acids. CDR3 DNA: TGTGCCAGCAAATCCGGGACTCCCGCCGGGGAGCTGTTTTTT. Translating gives CASKSGTPAGELFF.

This clonotype is large. The chain uses TRBV28 and TRBJ2-1; D ambiguous. Germline V gene sequence: CDR1 MDHEN, CDR2 SYDVKM. This CDR3 has 14 amino acids. V was cut by 6 bases and J by 4 bases, with 13 bases left in between. In nucleotides, the CDR3 is TGTGCCAGCAGACAGCCAGAGAGTTACAATGAGCAGTTCTTC. As protein: CASRQPESYNEQFF.

Judged by abundance, this clonotype is medium-sized. The chain links TRBV20-1 to TRBJ2-7; 7 positions match TRBD1. V lost 0 bases and J lost 3; bases outside the gene matches: 5. The germline gives CDR1 DFQATT, CDR2 SNEGSKA (reference sequence). The CDR3 is 14 amino acids. CDR3 loop: CSARDRAGGYEQYF. DNA of the CDR3: TGCAGTGCTAGAGATCGCGCAGGGGGCTACGAGCAGTACTTC.